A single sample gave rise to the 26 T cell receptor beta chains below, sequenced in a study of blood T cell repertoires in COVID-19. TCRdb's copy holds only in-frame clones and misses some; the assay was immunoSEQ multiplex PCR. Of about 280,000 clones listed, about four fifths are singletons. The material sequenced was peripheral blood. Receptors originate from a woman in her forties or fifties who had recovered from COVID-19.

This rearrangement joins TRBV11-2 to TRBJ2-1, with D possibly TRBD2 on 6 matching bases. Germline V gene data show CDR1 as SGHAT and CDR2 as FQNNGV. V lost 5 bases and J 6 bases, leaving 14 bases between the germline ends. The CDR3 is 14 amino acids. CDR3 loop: CASSPPDGSNEQFF. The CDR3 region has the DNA TGTGCCAGCAGCCCCCCGGACGGGAGCAATGAGCAGTTCTTC.

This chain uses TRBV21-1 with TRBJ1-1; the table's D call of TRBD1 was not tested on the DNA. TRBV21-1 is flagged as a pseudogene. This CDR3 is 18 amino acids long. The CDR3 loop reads CASRKGPAGDRERTEAFF. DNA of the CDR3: TGTGCCAGCAGAAAGGGGCCGGCGGGGGACAGGGAGCGGACTGAAGCTTTCTTT.

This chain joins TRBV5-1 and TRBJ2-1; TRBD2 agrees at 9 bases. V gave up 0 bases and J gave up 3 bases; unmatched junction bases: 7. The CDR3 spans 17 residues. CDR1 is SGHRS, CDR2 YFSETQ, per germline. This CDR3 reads CASSLGAGGRYYNEQFF. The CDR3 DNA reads TGCGCCAGCAGCTTGGGAGCGGGGGGCCGCTACTACAATGAGCAGTTCTTC.

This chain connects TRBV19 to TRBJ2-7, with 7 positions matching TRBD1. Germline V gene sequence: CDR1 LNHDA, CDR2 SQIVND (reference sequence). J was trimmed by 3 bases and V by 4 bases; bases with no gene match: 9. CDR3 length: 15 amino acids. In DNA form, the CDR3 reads TGTGCCAGTAGTAGTCCCAGGACAGGTGACTACGAGCAGTACTTC. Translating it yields CASSSPRTGDYEQYF.

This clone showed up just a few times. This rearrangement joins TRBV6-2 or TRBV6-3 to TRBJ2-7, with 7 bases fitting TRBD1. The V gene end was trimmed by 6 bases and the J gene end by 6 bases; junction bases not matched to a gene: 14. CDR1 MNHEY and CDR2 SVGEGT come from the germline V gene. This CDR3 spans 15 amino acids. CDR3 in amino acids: CASSDNTGQLFEQYF. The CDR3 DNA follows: TGTGCCAGCAGCGACAATACGGGACAGCTTTTCGAGCAGTACTTC.

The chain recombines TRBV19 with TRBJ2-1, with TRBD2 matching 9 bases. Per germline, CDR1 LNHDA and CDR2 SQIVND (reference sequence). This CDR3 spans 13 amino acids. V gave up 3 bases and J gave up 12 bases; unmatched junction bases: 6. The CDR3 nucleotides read TGTGCCAGTAGTATGGGTAATAGCGGGGGGCAGTTCTTC. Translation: CASSMGNSGGQFF.

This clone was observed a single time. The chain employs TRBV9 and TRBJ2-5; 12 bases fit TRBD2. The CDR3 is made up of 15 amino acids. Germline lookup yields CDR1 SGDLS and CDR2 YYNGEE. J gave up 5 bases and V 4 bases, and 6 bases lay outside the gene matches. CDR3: CASSPGLAGFETQYF. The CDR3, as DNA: TGTGCCAGCAGCCCTGGACTAGCGGGATTTGAGACCCAGTACTTC.

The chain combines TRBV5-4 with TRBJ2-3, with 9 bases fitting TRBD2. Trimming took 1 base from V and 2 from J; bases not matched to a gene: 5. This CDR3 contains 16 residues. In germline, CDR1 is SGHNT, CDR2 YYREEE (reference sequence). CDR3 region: CASSLRAGGPTDTQYF. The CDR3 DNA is TGTGCCAGCAGCTTGCGTGCGGGAGGGCCCACAGATACGCAGTATTTT. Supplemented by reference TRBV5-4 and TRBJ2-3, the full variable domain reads ETGVTQSPTHLIKTRGQQVTLRCSSQSGHNTVSWYQQALGQGPQFIFQYYREEENGRGNFPPRFSGLQFPNYSSELNVNALELDDSALYLCASSLRAGGPTDTQYFGPGTRLTVL.

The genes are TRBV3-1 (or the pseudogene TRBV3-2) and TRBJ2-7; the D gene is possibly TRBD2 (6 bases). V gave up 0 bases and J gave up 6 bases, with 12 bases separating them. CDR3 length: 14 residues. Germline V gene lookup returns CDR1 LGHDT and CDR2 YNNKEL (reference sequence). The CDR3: CASSQERGSVEQYF. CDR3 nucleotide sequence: TGTGCCAGCAGCCAAGAACGGGGGTCAGTCGAGCAGTACTTC.

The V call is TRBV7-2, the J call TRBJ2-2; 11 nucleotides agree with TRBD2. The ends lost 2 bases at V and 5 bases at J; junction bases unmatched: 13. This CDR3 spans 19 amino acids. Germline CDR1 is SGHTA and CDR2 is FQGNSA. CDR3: CASSLSGLAGGSMTGELFF. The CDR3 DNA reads TGTGCCAGCAGCTTATCGGGGCTAGCGGGAGGCAGCATGACCGGGGAGCTGTTTTTT.

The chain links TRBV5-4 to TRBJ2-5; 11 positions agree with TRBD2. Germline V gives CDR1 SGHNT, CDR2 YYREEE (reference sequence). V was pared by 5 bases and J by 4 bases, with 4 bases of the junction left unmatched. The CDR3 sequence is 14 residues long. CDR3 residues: CASSSSGGRETQYF. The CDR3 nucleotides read TGTGCCAGCAGTTCTAGCGGGGGGAGAGAGACCCAGTACTTC.

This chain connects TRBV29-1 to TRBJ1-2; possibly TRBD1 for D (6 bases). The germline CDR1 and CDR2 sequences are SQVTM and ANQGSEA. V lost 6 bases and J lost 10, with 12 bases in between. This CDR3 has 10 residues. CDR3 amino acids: CSVRDRTYTF. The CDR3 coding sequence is TGCAGCGTCCGTGACAGGACCTACACCTTC.

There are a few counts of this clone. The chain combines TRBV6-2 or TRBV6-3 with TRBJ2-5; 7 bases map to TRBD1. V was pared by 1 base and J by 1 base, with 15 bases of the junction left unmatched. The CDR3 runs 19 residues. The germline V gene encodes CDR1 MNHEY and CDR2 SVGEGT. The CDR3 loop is CASSYLLTGQFPLQETQYF. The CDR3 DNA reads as TGTGCCAGCAGTTACTTGTTGACAGGGCAATTCCCCCTCCAAGAGACCCAGTACTTC.

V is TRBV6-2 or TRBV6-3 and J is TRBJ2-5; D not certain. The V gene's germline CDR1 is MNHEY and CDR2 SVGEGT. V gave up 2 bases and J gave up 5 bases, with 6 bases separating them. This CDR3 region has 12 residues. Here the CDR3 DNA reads TGTGCCAGCAGTTACGTCAGGGAGACCCAGTACTTC. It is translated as CASSYVRETQYF.

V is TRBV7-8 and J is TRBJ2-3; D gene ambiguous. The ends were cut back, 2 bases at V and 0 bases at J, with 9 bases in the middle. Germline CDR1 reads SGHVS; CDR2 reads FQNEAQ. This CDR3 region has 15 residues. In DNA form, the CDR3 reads TGTGCCAGCAGCTTAAATCCAGGAAGCACAGATACGCAGTATTTT. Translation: CASSLNPGSTDTQYF.

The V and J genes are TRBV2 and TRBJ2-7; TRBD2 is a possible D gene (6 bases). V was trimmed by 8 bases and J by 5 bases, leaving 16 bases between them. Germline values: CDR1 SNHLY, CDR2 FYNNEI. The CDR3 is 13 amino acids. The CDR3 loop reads CASQRAIAHEQYF. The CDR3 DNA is TGTGCCAGCCAGCGGGCTATTGCCCACGAGCAGTACTTC.

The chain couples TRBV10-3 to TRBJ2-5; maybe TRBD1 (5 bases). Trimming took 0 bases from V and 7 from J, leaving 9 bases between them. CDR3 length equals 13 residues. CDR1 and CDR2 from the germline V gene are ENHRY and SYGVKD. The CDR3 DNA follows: TGTGCCATCAGTGAGTCGACCACAGGGACCCAGTACTTC. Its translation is CAISESTTGTQYF.

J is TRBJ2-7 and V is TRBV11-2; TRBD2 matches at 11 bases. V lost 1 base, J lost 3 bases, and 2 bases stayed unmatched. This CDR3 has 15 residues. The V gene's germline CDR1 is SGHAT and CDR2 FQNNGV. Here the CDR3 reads CASSLVAGGGYEQYF. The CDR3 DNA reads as TGTGCCAGCAGCTTAGTAGCGGGAGGGGGCTACGAGCAGTACTTC.

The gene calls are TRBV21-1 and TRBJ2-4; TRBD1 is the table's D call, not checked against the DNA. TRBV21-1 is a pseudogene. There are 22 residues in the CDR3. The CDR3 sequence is CASSKGWQFPIFPYLAKNIQYF. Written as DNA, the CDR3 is TGTGCCAGCAGCAAAGGGTGGCAGTTTCCGATTTTCCCTTACCTAGCCAAAAACATTCAGTACTTC.

The CDR3, as DNA: TGCAGTGCTAGTGGTGGGACTAGCGGGGGTGGCGAGCAGTACTTC. Protein product: CSASGGTSGGGEQYF. The rearrangement links TRBV20-1 to TRBJ2-7, with 14 bases fitting TRBD2. CDR3 size: 15 residues. Germline CDR1 is DFQATT and CDR2 is SNEGSKA (reference sequence). V dropped 3 bases and J dropped 6; count of bases not matched to a gene: 7.

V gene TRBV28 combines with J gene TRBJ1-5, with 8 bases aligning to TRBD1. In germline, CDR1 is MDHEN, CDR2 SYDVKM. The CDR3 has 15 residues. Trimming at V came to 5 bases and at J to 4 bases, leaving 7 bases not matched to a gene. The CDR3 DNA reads TGTGCCAGCAGTCCAATGACAGGGGCTAATCAGCCCCAGCATTTT. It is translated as CASSPMTGANQPQHF.

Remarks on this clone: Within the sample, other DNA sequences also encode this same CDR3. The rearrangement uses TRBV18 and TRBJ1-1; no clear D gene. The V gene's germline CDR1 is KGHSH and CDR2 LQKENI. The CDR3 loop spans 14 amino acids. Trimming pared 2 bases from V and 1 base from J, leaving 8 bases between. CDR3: CASSPGQTNTEAFF. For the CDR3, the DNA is TGTGCCAGCTCACCAGGGCAAACGAACACTGAAGCTTTCTTT.

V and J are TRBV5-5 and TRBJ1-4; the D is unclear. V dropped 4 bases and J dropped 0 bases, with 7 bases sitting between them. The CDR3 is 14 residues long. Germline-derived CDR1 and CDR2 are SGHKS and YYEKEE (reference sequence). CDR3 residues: CASSQLATNEKLFF. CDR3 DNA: TGTGCCAGCAGCCAGTTGGCAACTAATGAAAAACTGTTTTTT.

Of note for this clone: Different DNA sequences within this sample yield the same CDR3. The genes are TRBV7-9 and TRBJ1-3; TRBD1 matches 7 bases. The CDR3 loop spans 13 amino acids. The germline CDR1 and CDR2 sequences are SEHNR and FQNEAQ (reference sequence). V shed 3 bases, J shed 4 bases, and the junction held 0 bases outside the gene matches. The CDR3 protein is CASSLGQGNTIYF. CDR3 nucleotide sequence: TGTGCCAGCAGCTTGGGACAGGGAAACACCATATATTTT.

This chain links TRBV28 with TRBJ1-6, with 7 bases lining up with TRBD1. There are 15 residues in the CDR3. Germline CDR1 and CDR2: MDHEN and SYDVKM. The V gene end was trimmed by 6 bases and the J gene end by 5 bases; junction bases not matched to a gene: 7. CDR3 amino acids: CASSRTGTDNSPLHF. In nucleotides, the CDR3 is TGTGCCAGCAGCCGGACCGGGACAGATAATTCACCCCTCCACTTT.

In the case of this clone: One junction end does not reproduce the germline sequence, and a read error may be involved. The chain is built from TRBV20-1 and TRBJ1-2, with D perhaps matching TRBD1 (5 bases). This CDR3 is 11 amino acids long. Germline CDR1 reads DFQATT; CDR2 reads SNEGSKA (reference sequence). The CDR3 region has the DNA TGCAGTGCTAGAGCGGGCCCCTGGGGGGCCTTC. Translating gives CSARAGPWGAF.